Listed here is a single TCR beta chain. The entry originates in a study of identical twins. The ends were cut back, 5 bases at V and 11 bases at J, with 12 bases in the middle. From germline, CDR1 is SEHNR and CDR2 FQNEAQ (reference sequence). This CDR3 comprises 11 residues. TCRdb reprocessed the 5' RACE reads via MiXCR and lists one record per CDR3 protein. The sample lists fewer than 900,000 distinct CDR3 sequences, 15% to 20% seen once, with about an eighth in the top ten. These data were also reused for a study on T cells expressing NK-cell markers.

Sequenced material: PBMCs. The clonotype originates from a woman younger than 30 in good health. The chain has TRBV7-9 and TRBJ1-1; no reliable D call. Written as DNA, the CDR3 is TGTGCCAGCAGCGGTAGGACGGGTGCTTTCTTT. Its protein is CASSGRTGAFF.